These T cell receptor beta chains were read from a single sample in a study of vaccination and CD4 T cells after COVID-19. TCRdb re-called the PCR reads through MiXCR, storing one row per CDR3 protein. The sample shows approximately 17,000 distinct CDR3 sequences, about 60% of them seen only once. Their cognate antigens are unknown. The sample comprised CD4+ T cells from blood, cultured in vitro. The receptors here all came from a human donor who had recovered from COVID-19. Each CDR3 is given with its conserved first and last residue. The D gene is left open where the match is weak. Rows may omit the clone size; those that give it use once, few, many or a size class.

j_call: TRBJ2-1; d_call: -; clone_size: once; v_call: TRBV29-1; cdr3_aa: CSGGDPYNEQFF; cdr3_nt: TGCAGCGGGGGGGACCCCTACAATGAGCAGTTCTTC
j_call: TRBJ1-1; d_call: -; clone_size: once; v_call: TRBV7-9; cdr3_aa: CASSLGDTFLTAFF; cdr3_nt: TGTGCCAGCAGCTTAGGGGACACCTTCCTAACAGCTTTCTTT
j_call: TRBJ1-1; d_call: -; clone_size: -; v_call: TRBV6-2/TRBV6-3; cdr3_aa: CASSYVGTEAYF; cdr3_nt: TGTGCCAGCAGTTATGTGGGCACTGAAGCTTACTTT
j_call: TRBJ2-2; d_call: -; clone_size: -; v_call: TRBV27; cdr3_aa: CASSNSHANTGELFF; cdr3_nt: TGTGCCAGCAGTAACTCCCATGCGAACACCGGGGAGCTGTTTTTT
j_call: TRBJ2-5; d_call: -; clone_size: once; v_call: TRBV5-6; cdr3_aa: CASSWEETQYF; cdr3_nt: TGTGCCAGCAGCTGGGAAGAGACCCAGTACTTC
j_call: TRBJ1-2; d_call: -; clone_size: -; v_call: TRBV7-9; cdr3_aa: CASSSSAEAWGGYTF; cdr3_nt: TGTGCCAGCAGCTCCAGCGCGGAGGCCTGGGGGGGCTACACCTTC
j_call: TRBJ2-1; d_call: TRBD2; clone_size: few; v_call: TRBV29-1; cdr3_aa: CSVDGLADEQFF; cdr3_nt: TGCAGCGTTGACGGGCTAGCGGATGAGCAGTTCTTC
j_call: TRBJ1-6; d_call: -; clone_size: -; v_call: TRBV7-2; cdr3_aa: CASSLGGAVRNSPLHF; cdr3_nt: TGTGCCAGCAGCTTAGGAGGAGCAGTCAGGAATTCACCCCTCCACTTT
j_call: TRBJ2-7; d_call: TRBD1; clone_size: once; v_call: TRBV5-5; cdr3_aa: CASSLGQGGYEQYF; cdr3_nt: TGTGCCAGCAGCTTGGGACAGGGCGGTTACGAGCAGTACTTC
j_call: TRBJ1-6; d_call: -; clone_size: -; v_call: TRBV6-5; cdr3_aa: CASSYLGAGRLSPLHF; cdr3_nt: TGTGCCAGCAGTTACTTAGGAGCCGGGAGGCTTTCACCCCTCCACTTT
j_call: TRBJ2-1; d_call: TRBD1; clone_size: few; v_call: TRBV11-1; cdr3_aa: CASRTARGGDRRSYNEQFF; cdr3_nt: TGTGCCAGCAGAACGGCCAGAGGTGGGGACAGACGTTCCTACAATGAGCAGTTCTTC
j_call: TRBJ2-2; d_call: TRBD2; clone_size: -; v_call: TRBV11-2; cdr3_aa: CASSSGLAASTGELFF; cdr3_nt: TGTGCCAGCAGTTCCGGACTAGCGGCTTCCACCGGGGAGCTGTTTTTT
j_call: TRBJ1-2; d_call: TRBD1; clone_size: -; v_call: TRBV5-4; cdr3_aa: CASSFDRDYGYTF; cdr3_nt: TGTGCCAGCAGCTTTGACAGGGACTATGGCTACACCTTC
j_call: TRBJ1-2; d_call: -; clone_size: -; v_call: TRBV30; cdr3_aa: CAWTKTGGYTF; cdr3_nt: TGTGCCTGGACGAAAACGGGGGGCTACACCTTC
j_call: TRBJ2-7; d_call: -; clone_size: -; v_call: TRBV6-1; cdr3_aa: CASSEGNSGEQYF; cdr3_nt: TGTGCCAGCAGTGAAGGAAACAGCGGCGAGCAGTACTTC
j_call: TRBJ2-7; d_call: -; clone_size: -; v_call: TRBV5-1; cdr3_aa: CASSSGGQAYEQYF; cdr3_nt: TGCGCCAGCAGCTCAGGGGGGCAGGCCTACGAGCAGTACTTC
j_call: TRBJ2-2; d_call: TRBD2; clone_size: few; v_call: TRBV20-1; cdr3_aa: CSVPGLAGSDTGELFF; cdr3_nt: TGCAGTGTCCCGGGACTAGCGGGATCCGACACCGGGGAGCTGTTTTTT
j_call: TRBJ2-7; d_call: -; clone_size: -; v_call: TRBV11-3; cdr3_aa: CASSPGQLYEQYF; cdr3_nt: TGTGCCAGCAGTCCCGGACAGCTCTACGAGCAGTACTTC
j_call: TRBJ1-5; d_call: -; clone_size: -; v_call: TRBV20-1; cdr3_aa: CSAKGVVEGYQPQHF; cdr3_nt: TGCAGTGCTAAGGGGGTGGTGGAAGGGTATCAGCCCCAGCATTTT
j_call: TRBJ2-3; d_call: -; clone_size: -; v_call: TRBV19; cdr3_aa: CASSMVGVPDTQYF; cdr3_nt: TGTGCCAGTAGTATGGTGGGAGTTCCAGATACGCAGTATTTT